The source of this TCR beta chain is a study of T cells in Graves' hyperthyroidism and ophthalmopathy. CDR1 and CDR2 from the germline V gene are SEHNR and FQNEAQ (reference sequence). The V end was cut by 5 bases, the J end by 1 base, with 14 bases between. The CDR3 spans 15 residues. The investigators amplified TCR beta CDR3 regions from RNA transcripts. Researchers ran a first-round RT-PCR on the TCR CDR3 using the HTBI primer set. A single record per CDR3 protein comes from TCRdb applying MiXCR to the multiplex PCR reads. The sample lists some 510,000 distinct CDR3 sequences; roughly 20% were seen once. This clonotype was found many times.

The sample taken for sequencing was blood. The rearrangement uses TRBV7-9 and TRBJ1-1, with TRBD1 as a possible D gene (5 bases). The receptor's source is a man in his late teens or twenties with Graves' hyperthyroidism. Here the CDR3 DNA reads TGTGCCAGCAGCATTCCGGGACGGACGAACACTGAAGCTTTCTTT. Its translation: CASSIPGRTNTEAFF.